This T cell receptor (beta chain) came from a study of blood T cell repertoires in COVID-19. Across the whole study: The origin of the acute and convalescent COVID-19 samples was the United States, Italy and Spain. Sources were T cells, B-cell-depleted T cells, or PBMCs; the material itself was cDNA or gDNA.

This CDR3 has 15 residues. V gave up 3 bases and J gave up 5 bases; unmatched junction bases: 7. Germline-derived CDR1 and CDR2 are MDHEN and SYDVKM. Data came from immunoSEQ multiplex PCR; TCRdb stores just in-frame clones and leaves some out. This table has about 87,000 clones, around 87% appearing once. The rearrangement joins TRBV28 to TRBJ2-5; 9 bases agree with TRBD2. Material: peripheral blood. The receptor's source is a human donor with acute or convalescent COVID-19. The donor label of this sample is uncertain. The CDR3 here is CASSFIRAGGETQYF. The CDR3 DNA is TGTGCCAGCAGTTTTATCAGGGCGGGGGGGGAGACCCAGTACTTC. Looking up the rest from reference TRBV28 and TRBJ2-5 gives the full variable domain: DVKVTQSSRYLVKRTGEKVFLECVQDMDHENMFWYRQDPGLGLRLIYFSYDVKMKEKGDIPEGYSVSREKKERFSLILESASTNQTSMYLCASSFIRAGGETQYFGPGTRLLVL.